What follows are 18 T cell receptor beta chains derived from one specimen sequenced in a study of T cell responses to AZD1222 COVID-19 vaccine. Sequenced by immunoSEQ multiplex PCR; TCRdb stores in-frame clones only, minus some. This table has 120,000 to 150,000 clones, approximately 91% appearing once. Material: peripheral blood, obtained 28 days after the second AZD1222 dose. The receptors here all came from an adult who received the AZD1222 COVID-19 vaccine.

The chain joins TRBV7-9 to TRBJ2-1; maybe TRBD1 (5 bases). With 8 bases removed from V and 0 bases from J, the gap between germline ends came to 11 bases. The CDR3 covers 14 residues. Germline V gives CDR1 SEHNR, CDR2 FQNEAQ (reference sequence). CDR3 bases: TGTGCCAGCTCCACCAGGGCCTCCTACAATGAGCAGTTCTTC. It specifies CASSTRASYNEQFF.

The chain couples TRBV5-4 to TRBJ1-1; TRBD1 aligns across 7 bases. The V and J ends lost 3 bases and 3 bases, in that order; junction bases with no gene match: 8. CDR1 SGHNT and CDR2 YYREEE come from the germline V gene (reference sequence). The CDR3 contains 15 residues. The CDR3 reads CASSSPRQGDTEAFF. CDR3 in DNA: TGTGCCAGCAGCTCCCCCAGACAGGGAGACACTGAAGCTTTCTTT.

The chain links TRBV11-3 to TRBJ1-2; 7 bases are a match to TRBD1. Trimming removed 5 bases from V and 14 bases from J; junction bases left unmatched: 11. From germline, CDR1 is SGHNT and CDR2 YENEEA. The CDR3 loop spans 12 amino acids. CDR3 DNA: TGTGCCAGCAGCCAGGGTGACAGGGCGAGTACCTTC. It is translated as CASSQGDRASTF.

This clone showed up just once. The chain is built from TRBV19 and TRBJ1-5; D not certain. There are 12 residues in the CDR3. The ends were cut back, 9 bases at V and 6 bases at J, with 12 bases in the middle. CDR1 is LNHDA, CDR2 SQIVND, per germline (reference sequence). The CDR3 bases are TGTGCCAGCACGATCGGGGTTCAGCCCCAGCATTTT. It encodes CASTIGVQPQHF.

This chain links TRBV23-1 with TRBJ1-5; TRBD1 matches 7 bases. TRBV23-1 is an ORF for which the function is uncertain. CDR3 length: 17 residues. V was clipped by 3 bases and J by 0 bases; unmatched bases: 8. CDR3 sequence (DNA): TGCGCCAGCAGTCACGGGACAGATAAATATAGCAATCAGCCCCAGCATTTT. Its translation is CASSHGTDKYSNQPQHF.

The gene calls are TRBV9 and TRBJ2-6; 7 nucleotides agree with TRBD1. J lost 0 bases, V lost 4 bases, and 4 bases had no gene match. In germline, CDR1 is SGDLS, CDR2 YYNGEE. The CDR3 runs to 16 residues. CDR3 in DNA: TGTGCCAGCAGCACGCGACAGGGCTCTGGGGCCAACGTCCTGACTTTC. Amino acids: CASSTRQGSGANVLTF.

The chain links TRBV6-1 to TRBJ1-2; D not resolved. CDR1 MNHNS and CDR2 SASEGT come from the germline V gene. The CDR3 has 15 amino acids. Trimming left V 3 bases short and J 6 bases short, with 17 bases between. The CDR3 here is CASSERHPSTNGYTF. In nucleotides, the CDR3 is TGTGCCAGCAGTGAGCGGCACCCATCGACAAATGGCTACACCTTC.

V is TRBV6-5 and J is TRBJ2-1; D is uncertain. The CDR3 is 14 amino acids. CDR1 and CDR2 (germline): MNHEY, SVGAGI. V lost 0 bases, J lost 6 bases, and 9 bases lay in between. Here the CDR3 reads CASSYSNGRNEQFF. The CDR3 nucleotides are TGTGCCAGCAGTTACTCGAATGGGCGCAATGAGCAGTTCTTC.

The chain couples TRBV18 to TRBJ1-6; a possible D gene is TRBD1 (5 bases). Germline V gene sequence: CDR1 KGHSH, CDR2 LQKENI. Trimming took off 3 bases at V and 0 bases at J, with 18 bases between the two ends. The CDR3 totals 19 residues. The CDR3 sequence: CASSPVGGTQSSYNSPLHF. The CDR3 coding sequence is TGTGCCAGCTCACCTGTAGGAGGGACGCAGAGCTCCTATAATTCACCCCTCCACTTT.

V usage is TRBV6-5 and J usage is TRBJ1-5; 8 bases line up with TRBD1. V gave up 6 bases and J gave up 6 bases; unmatched junction bases: 7. Germline lookup yields CDR1 MNHEY and CDR2 SVGAGI. This CDR3 region has 14 residues. In DNA, the CDR3 is TGTGCCAGCAGCACCGGGACAGGCGGTCAGCCCCAGCATTTT. It codes for CASSTGTGGQPQHF.

The CDR3 loop is CSVPGQGAFNYGYTF. Written as DNA, the CDR3 is TGCAGCGTTCCCGGACAGGGGGCGTTTAACTATGGCTACACCTTC. This rearrangement joins TRBV29-1 to TRBJ1-2; 11 bases match TRBD1. Germline assignment: CDR1 SQVTM and CDR2 ANQGSEA. CDR3 length: 15 amino acids. Trimming cost V 5 bases and J 1 base; bases outside gene matches: 6.

The V call is TRBV25-1, the J call TRBJ1-4; no firm D call. Germline lookup yields CDR1 MGHDK and CDR2 SYGVNS. V lost 6 bases and J lost 0, with 14 bases in between. This CDR3 is built from 16 residues. The CDR3: CASSARGAATNEKLFF. The CDR3 nucleotides are TGTGCCAGCAGCGCCCGCGGAGCCGCAACTAATGAAAAACTGTTTTTT.

This clone was picked up one time. V is TRBV18 and J is TRBJ2-5; 8 bases fit TRBD1. The CDR3 is 14 amino acids. J lost 5 bases, V lost 6 bases, and 8 bases had no gene match. Germline CDR1 KGHSH, CDR2 LQKENI. The CDR3 DNA reads as TGTGCCAGCTCCTTCGGACAGGGTCTTGAGACCCAGTACTTC. Its protein is CASSFGQGLETQYF.

The chain carries TRBV19 and TRBJ2-5, with 11 positions matching TRBD2. V gave up 3 bases and J gave up 5 bases; unmatched junction bases: 5. The CDR3 runs 15 residues. Germline loops: CDR1 LNHDA, CDR2 SQIVND (reference sequence). This chain's CDR3 is CASSIQGLAEETQYF. The CDR3 region has the DNA TGTGCCAGTAGTATCCAGGGACTAGCGGAGGAGACCCAGTACTTC.

This rearrangement joins TRBV6-5 to TRBJ1-2, with unresolved D. V was trimmed by 0 bases and J by 1 base, leaving 12 bases between them. CDR1 MNHEY and CDR2 SVGAGI come from the germline V gene. CDR3 size: 16 residues. CDR3 amino acids: CASSYSMSWGNYGYTF. DNA for the CDR3: TGTGCCAGCAGTTACTCGATGAGTTGGGGTAACTATGGCTACACCTTC.

The gene calls are TRBV29-1 and TRBJ2-7; possibly TRBD2 for D (6 bases). The germline V gene encodes CDR1 SQVTM and CDR2 ANQGSEA. V gave up 1 base and J gave up 0 bases, with 16 bases separating them. CDR3 length: 16 amino acids. Here the CDR3 DNA reads TGCAGCGTTGAAGTCAGGAGGGGAGTAGGCTCCTACGAGCAGTACTTC. Protein: CSVEVRRGVGSYEQYF.

The CDR3 sequence is CASSEVWRVTYEQYF. The CDR3 DNA is TGTGCCAGCAGTGAAGTTTGGAGGGTAACCTACGAGCAGTACTTC. J is TRBJ2-7 and V is TRBV6-1, with D perhaps TRBD2 (6 bases). Germline V gives CDR1 MNHNS, CDR2 SASEGT. The germline V and J ends were trimmed by 1 base and 2 bases, with 12 bases remaining between them. The CDR3 is 15 residues long.

The chain is built from TRBV3-1 (or the pseudogene TRBV3-2) and TRBJ2-1; 15 bases agree with TRBD2. CDR3 length equals 16 residues. CDR1 is LGHDT, CDR2 YNNKEL, per germline (reference sequence). The V segment lost 5 bases and the J segment 7 bases; nucleotides outside the gene matches: 6. CDR3 DNA sequence: TGTGCCAGCAGCTCTCGGACTAGCGGGAGGGGTAATGAGCAGTTCTTC. Translation gives CASSSRTSGRGNEQFF.